Following are 18 T cell receptor beta chains from one sample sequenced in a study of blood T cell repertoires in COVID-19. The table came from immunoSEQ multiplex PCR; TCRdb's copy has only in-frame clones and leaves some out. The table includes 50,000 to 65,000 clones, around 84% detected once. Sequenced material: peripheral blood. The receptors derive from a man in his fifties with active COVID-19.

The CDR3 is CASSEVRSEQYF. The CDR3 nucleotides are TGTGCCAGCAGTGAGGTGAGGAGCGAGCAGTACTTC. The chain carries TRBV2 and TRBJ2-7; D is unclear. Trimming took 3 bases from V and 6 from J, leaving 9 bases between them. Germline V gene sequence: CDR1 SNHLY, CDR2 FYNNEI. This CDR3 is 12 amino acids long.

The chain links TRBV19 to TRBJ2-1, with D unclear. Germline assignment: CDR1 LNHDA and CDR2 SQIVND (reference sequence). Trimming stripped 8 bases from V and 9 bases from J, with 11 bases between. The length of the CDR3 is 11 residues. The CDR3 here is CASGYTTEQFF. CDR3 DNA sequence: TGTGCCAGTGGTTACACTACTGAGCAGTTCTTC.

The chain joins TRBV7-8 to TRBJ1-2; no reliable D call. The CDR3 is made up of 15 amino acids. Trimming cost V 5 bases and J 2 bases, with 15 bases left between them. Germline loops: CDR1 SGHVS, CDR2 FQNEAQ. The CDR3 region is CASSHSSLRNYGYTF. The CDR3 DNA follows: TGTGCCAGCAGCCACTCGTCGCTGCGGAACTATGGCTACACCTTC.

This clone was seen just once. The chain carries TRBV19 and TRBJ1-5; no firm D call. The CDR3 runs to 17 residues. The V end was cut by 2 bases, the J end by 2 bases, with 16 bases between. The germline V gene has CDR1 LNHDA and CDR2 SQIVND (reference sequence). The CDR3 nucleotides read TGTGCCAGTAGTATATCTGAGGAATCATCGCGCAATCAGCCCCAGCATTTT. Protein product: CASSISEESSRNQPQHF.

The sample holds one count of this clone. The CDR3 DNA sequence: TGTGCCAGCAGCCAACTCGGGACAGGGGACGGGGAGCTGTTTTTT. Translation gives CASSQLGTGDGELFF. The genes are TRBV3-1 (or the pseudogene TRBV3-2) and TRBJ2-2; 10 nucleotides match TRBD1. In germline, CDR1 is LGHDT, CDR2 YNNKEL (reference sequence). The CDR3 runs to 15 residues. V lost 2 bases and J lost 7; bases outside the gene matches: 4.

The chain carries TRBV3-1 (or the pseudogene TRBV3-2) and TRBJ2-5; no reliable D call. Germline CDR1 reads LGHDT; CDR2 reads YNNKEL (reference sequence). This CDR3 is 13 amino acids long. Trimming pared 4 bases from V and 4 bases from J, leaving 10 bases between. The CDR3 coding sequence is TGTGCCAGCAGCCCGTTCCCCGGAGAGACCCAGTACTTC. Encoded protein: CASSPFPGETQYF.

The rearrangement links TRBV7-2 to TRBJ2-3; 8 nucleotides line up with TRBD2. With V trimmed by 4 bases and J by 2 bases, 11 bases remained unmatched. This CDR3 has 17 amino acids. Germline CDR1 is SGHTA and CDR2 is FQGNSA. In DNA, the CDR3 is TGTGCCAGCAGCTCCCCGGTCCTTAGCGGGGCCACAGATACGCAGTATTTT. Translated, it gives CASSSPVLSGATDTQYF.

J is TRBJ2-1 and V is TRBV7-3, with TRBD2 matching 8 bases. Trimming took 5 bases from V and 5 from J; bases not matched to a gene: 8. CDR1 and CDR2 (germline): SGHTA, FQGTGA. The CDR3 sequence is 15 residues long. CDR3 sequence reads: CASSPWLAGNNEQFF. In DNA, the CDR3 is TGTGCCAGCAGCCCTTGGCTAGCGGGTAACAATGAGCAGTTCTTC.

The chain uses TRBV28 and TRBJ2-2; tentative D call: TRBD2 (5 bases). From germline, CDR1 is MDHEN and CDR2 SYDVKM. CDR3 size: 13 residues. In nucleotides, the CDR3 is TGTGCTTTAAAGGAGGAGAACACCGGGGAGCTGTTTTTT. Its translation: CALKEENTGELFF. The full variable domain, its missing parts supplied by reference TRBV28 and TRBJ2-2, is DVKVTQSSRYLVKRTGEKVFLECVQDMDHENMFWYRQDPGLGLRLIYFSYDVKMKEKGDIPEGYSVSREKKERFSLILESASTNQTSMYLCALKEENTGELFFGEGSRLTVL.

The rearrangement links TRBV9 to TRBJ1-1; D is perhaps TRBD1 (6 bases). CDR1 SGDLS and CDR2 YYNGEE come from the germline V gene. V was clipped by 3 bases and J by 0 bases, with 15 bases between them. This CDR3 is built from 16 residues. The CDR3 sequence is CASSATGKRMNTEAFF. The CDR3 region has the DNA TGTGCCAGCAGCGCAACAGGGAAAAGGATGAACACTGAAGCTTTCTTT.

This clone was seen a few times. A junction boundary mismatches the germline segment, possibly from a read error. The chain recombines TRBV7-7 with TRBJ1-3; 7 nucleotides align to TRBD1. The germline CDR1 and CDR2 sequences are SSHAT and FNYEAQ (reference sequence). The CDR3 runs 15 residues. The CDR3 nucleotides read TGTGCTAGCAGTAGAGGACAGGATGACGGAAACACCATATATTTT. Amino acids: CASSRGQDDGNTIYF.

The J gene is TRBJ2-2, the V gene TRBV11-2, with D maybe TRBD1 (6 bases). This CDR3 has 15 residues. The germline V gene encodes CDR1 SGHAT and CDR2 FQNNGV. The V and J ends lost 6 bases and 4 bases respectively, with 15 bases between them. The CDR3 coding sequence is TGTGCCAGCAGGAAATCAGGGGCAGGCACCGGGGAGCTGTTTTTT. Its protein product is CASRKSGAGTGELFF.

This clone was recorded a few times. V and J are TRBV5-1 and TRBJ1-2, with a tentative D call TRBD1 (5 bases). The ends were cut back, 6 bases at V and 9 bases at J, with 21 bases in the middle. Germline CDR1 is SGHRS and CDR2 is YFSETQ. The CDR3 length is 14 residues. The CDR3 loop reads CASNLGGRGLSYTF. The CDR3 DNA sequence: TGCGCCAGCAACCTCGGGGGAAGGGGTCTTAGCTACACCTTC. Combining the CDR3 with reference TRBV5-1 and TRBJ1-2 gives the whole variable domain KAGVTQTPRYLIKTRGQQVTLSCSPISGHRSVSWYQQTPGQGLQFLFEYFSETQRNKGNFPGRFSGRQFSNSRSEMNVSTLELGDSALYLCASNLGGRGLSYTFGSGTRLTVV.

The chain has TRBV6-5 and TRBJ1-2; no firm D call. There are 13 residues in the CDR3. Germline V lookup: CDR1 MNHEY, CDR2 SVGAGI. Trimming took off 2 bases at V and 4 bases at J, with 8 bases between the two ends. The CDR3 region is CASSYEGGYGYTF. The DNA for the CDR3 is TGTGCCAGCAGTTACGAGGGCGGCTATGGCTACACCTTC.

This clone turned up a few times. This chain connects TRBV7-3 to TRBJ1-6; a possible D gene is TRBD1 (6 bases). CDR1 is SGHTA, CDR2 FQGTGA, per germline. The CDR3 runs to 15 residues. Trimming cost V 4 bases and J 5 bases, with 12 bases left between them. Here the CDR3 DNA reads TGTGCCAGCAGCTCGGGACACCAAAATAATTCACCCCTCCACTTT. Residues: CASSSGHQNNSPLHF.

The CDR3 region is CASSSGGGTVYEQYF. DNA for the CDR3: TGTGCCAGCAGTAGCGGCGGGGGGACGGTGTACGAGCAGTACTTC. V gene TRBV6-5 combines with J gene TRBJ2-7; the match to TRBD2 covers 8 bases. V was clipped by 5 bases and J by 4 bases; unmatched bases: 10. Germline CDR1 and CDR2: MNHEY and SVGAGI. CDR3 length equals 15 residues.

This chain connects TRBV19 to TRBJ2-1; TRBD2 matches at 12 bases. J gave up 9 bases and V 4 bases, and 7 bases lay outside the gene matches. Germline V lookup: CDR1 LNHDA, CDR2 SQIVND (reference sequence). There are 15 residues in the CDR3. The CDR3 DNA is TGTGCCAGTAGTAGGACTAGCGGGAAGGGCCCTGAGCAGTTCTTC. Protein: CASSRTSGKGPEQFF.

CDR3 in amino acids: CASTVEDGLYGYTF. In DNA, the CDR3 is TGTGCCAGTACCGTGGAAGACGGACTCTATGGCTACACCTTC. This chain connects TRBV19 to TRBJ1-2, with D unresolved. Trimming shortened V by 7 bases and J by 4 bases, and 16 bases separated the two germline ends. CDR1 LNHDA and CDR2 SQIVND come from the germline V gene (reference sequence). This CDR3 contains 14 residues.